Listed below are T cell receptor beta chains from one sample, sequenced in a study of T cell repertoires in cytomegalovirus infection. What these receptors recognize is not known. TCRdb reprocessed the reads with MiXCR, giving one entry per CDR3 protein. The sample has about 830,000 distinct CDR3 sequences, around a third seen once. The specimen comprised cultured CD8+ T cells from PBMCs, sampled from culture after CMV antigen stimulation. The receptors were sampled from a human donor in good health (CMV status not recorded). Some clones in this sample may be carry-over from other donors' samples. Each CDR3 is given with its conserved first and last residue. A D gene is named only where the DNA matches it firmly. Clone size is given for some rows only: seen once, a few or many times, or a class if the clone is expanded.

many	TRBV7-9	TRBJ2-2	NA	CASLGAGELFF	TGTGCCAGCCTAGGAGCCGGGGAGCTGTTTTTT
few	TRBV12-3/TRBV12-4	TRBJ2-1	TRBD2	CASRTRAGGRNEQFF	TGTGCCAGCAGGACTCGAGCGGGGGGGCGAAATGAGCAGTTCTTC
few	TRBV6-1	TRBJ2-1	TRBD2	CASTAGREGVFGEQFF	TGTGCCAGCACCGCCGGGAGGGAGGGGGTCTTTGGTGAGCAGTTCTTC
NA	TRBV27	TRBJ2-1	NA	CASSLKSPHYNEQFF	TGTGCCAGCAGTTTAAAAAGCCCCCACTACAATGAGCAGTTCTTC
NA	TRBV3-1	TRBJ2-5	TRBD1	CASSQPPRTGTLETQYF	TGTGCCAGCAGCCAACCTCCCCGGACAGGAACTCTGGAGACCCAGTACTTC
few	TRBV7-9	TRBJ1-2	NA	CASSPSWAGSYGYTF	TGTGCCAGCAGCCCCTCCTGGGCAGGGAGCTATGGCTACACCTTC
NA	TRBV27	TRBJ1-1	NA	CASSPLWGASTEAFF	TGTGCCAGCAGTCCGCTGTGGGGAGCGTCCACTGAAGCTTTCTTT
few	TRBV4-2	TRBJ2-1	NA	CASSQDWENPYNEQFF	TGTGCCAGCAGCCAAGATTGGGAGAACCCCTACAATGAGCAGTTCTTC
few	TRBV7-9	TRBJ2-3	TRBD2	CASSLGRNSGDTDTQYF	TGTGCCAGCAGCTTAGGAAGGAATAGCGGGGACACAGATACGCAGTATTTT
NA	TRBV12-3/TRBV12-4	TRBJ2-5	TRBD2	CASSFDLAEGETQYF	TGTGCCAGCAGTTTTGACCTAGCGGAGGGGGAGACCCAGTACTTC
many	TRBV7-6	TRBJ2-7	TRBD2	CASSLGSGSSYEQYF	TGTGCCAGCAGCTTAGGGAGCGGGAGCTCCTACGAGCAGTACTTC
NA	TRBV27	TRBJ1-4	NA	CASSPLGGREKLFF	TGTGCCAGCAGTCCACTCGGGGGGAGAGAAAAACTGTTTTTT
few	TRBV6-5	TRBJ2-7	NA	CASSYSMGRLLYEQYF	TGTGCCAGCAGTTACTCGATGGGCAGACTACTCTACGAGCAGTACTTC
NA	TRBV12-3/TRBV12-4	TRBJ1-1	TRBD1	CASSWRQGDFTEAFF	TGTGCCAGCAGTTGGCGACAGGGGGATTTCACTGAAGCTTTCTTT
NA	TRBV6-6	TRBJ1-2	NA	CASSELDSNYGYTF	TGTGCCAGCAGTGAACTGGACAGTAACTATGGCTACACCTTC
few	TRBV7-6	TRBJ2-1	NA	CASSAGTSPSNEQFF	TGTGCCAGCAGCGCGGGGACTTCACCCTCCAATGAGCAGTTCTTC
NA	TRBV6-1	TRBJ2-1	NA	CASSEEPRAYNEQFF	TGTGCCAGCAGTGAAGAGCCTCGGGCCTACAATGAGCAGTTCTTC
NA	TRBV4-1	TRBJ2-5	TRBD1	CASSFRSGGRETQYF	TGCGCCAGCAGCTTCAGATCAGGGGGTCGGGAGACCCAGTACTTC
NA	TRBV4-1	TRBJ2-1	TRBD2	CASSPGLAGARYNEQFF	TGCGCCAGCAGCCCCGGACTAGCGGGGGCCAGGTACAATGAGCAGTTCTTC
few	TRBV19	TRBJ2-1	NA	CASSTYRDRINEQFF	TGTGCCAGTAGTACCTACAGGGACCGAATCAATGAGCAGTTCTTC
NA	TRBV6-6	TRBJ2-3	NA	CASRGWDHQADTQYF	TGTGCCAGCAGGGGTTGGGACCACCAGGCAGATACGCAGTATTTT
NA	TRBV27	TRBJ2-7	TRBD2	CASSPSGGGTYEQYF	TGTGCCAGCAGTCCCTCTGGGGGGGGAACCTACGAGCAGTACTTC
few	TRBV6-1	TRBJ1-2	NA	CASSDQDGYTF	TGTGCCAGCAGTGACCAGGATGGCTACACCTTC
NA	TRBV6-5	TRBJ1-1	NA	CASRNLKARNTEAFF	TGTGCCAGCCGGAATCTGAAAGCTAGGAACACTGAAGCTTTCTTT
few	TRBV29-1	TRBJ1-1	NA	CSVGEGGNTEAFF	TGCAGCGTCGGTGAGGGGGGGAACACTGAAGCTTTCTTT
many	TRBV27	TRBJ2-6	NA	CASSSPGVTGANVLTF	TGTGCCAGCAGTTCTCCAGGGGTTACTGGGGCCAACGTCCTGACTTTC
few	TRBV7-4	TRBJ2-5	NA	CASSPAGAQETQYF	TGTGCCAGCAGCCCGGCGGGGGCTCAAGAGACCCAGTACTTC
few	TRBV7-9	TRBJ2-2	TRBD1	CASSLAGTGNTGELFF	TGTGCCAGCAGCCTAGCCGGGACAGGGAACACCGGGGAGCTGTTTTTT
many	TRBV7-2	TRBJ1-2	NA	CASGESYGYTF	TGTGCCAGCGGCGAGAGCTATGGCTACACCTTC
few	TRBV20-1	TRBJ1-2	NA	CSARHMPLVGRDYGYTF	TGCAGTGCTAGACACATGCCCCTGGTTGGCAGGGACTATGGCTACACCTTC
NA	TRBV28	TRBJ2-4	NA	CASSLNPTQGMGKNIQYF	TGTGCCAGCAGTTTAAACCCCACCCAGGGGATGGGCAAAAACATTCAGTACTTC
many	TRBV5-1	TRBJ1-1	NA	CASSLGADTEAFF	TGTGCCAGCAGTTTAGGGGCGGACACTGAAGCTTTCTTT
few	TRBV7-8	TRBJ1-2	TRBD1	CASSLSWVRDRDNYGYTF	TGTGCCAGCAGCCTATCCTGGGTGCGGGACAGGGATAACTATGGCTACACCTTC
NA	TRBV15	TRBJ2-1	TRBD2	CATSGGLAVEQFF	TGTGCCACCAGCGGGGGACTAGCGGTTGAGCAGTTCTTC
few	TRBV6-2/TRBV6-3	TRBJ2-1	NA	CASSYGGFPYNEQFF	TGTGCCAGCAGTTACGGGGGTTTCCCCTACAATGAGCAGTTCTTC
few	TRBV7-9	TRBJ2-7	TRBD1	CASSLEGTADEQYF	TGTGCCAGCAGCTTAGAAGGGACAGCTGACGAGCAGTACTTC
few	TRBV7-9	TRBJ2-3	NA	CASSPGGITNTQYF	TGTGCCAGCAGCCCGGGCGGGATCACTAATACGCAGTATTTT
few	TRBV5-6	TRBJ2-1	NA	CASSLGVGGDNEQFF	TGTGCCAGCAGCCTGGGAGTGGGAGGTGACAATGAGCAGTTCTTC
NA	TRBV12-3/TRBV12-4	TRBJ2-7	NA	CASSSGRNYEQYF	TGTGCCAGCAGTAGCGGCCGGAACTACGAGCAGTACTTC
NA	TRBV6-2/TRBV6-3	TRBJ2-2	NA	CASSPGVWNTGELFF	TGTGCCAGCAGTCCAGGGGTTTGGAACACCGGGGAGCTGTTTTTT
NA	TRBV7-6	TRBJ1-2	NA	CASSLLAQEANYGYTF	TGTGCCAGCAGCTTATTAGCACAGGAAGCTAACTATGGCTACACCTTC
NA	TRBV12-3/TRBV12-4	TRBJ2-3	NA	CASSHLGDTQYF	TGTGCCAGCAGCCACCTTGGAGATACGCAGTATTTT
few	TRBV19	TRBJ2-3	NA	CASSIASGVRTDTQYF	TGTGCCAGTAGTATAGCTTCGGGAGTTCGCACAGATACGCAGTATTTT
many	TRBV7-9	TRBJ2-1	TRBD1	CASSLGQGAIYNEQFF	TGTGCCAGCAGCTTAGGACAGGGGGCAATCTACAATGAGCAGTTCTTC
once	TRBV6-1	TRBJ2-1	NA	CASSEEEGGLPLRGQFF	TGTGCCAGCAGTGAAGAGGAGGGGGGACTACCCCTGCGGGGGCAGTTCTTC
NA	TRBV28	TRBJ2-2	NA	CASSYKLPTDTGELFF	TGTGCCAGCAGTTACAAACTCCCGACGGACACCGGGGAGCTGTTTTTT
many	TRBV7-2	TRBJ1-2	NA	CASSLSTPVGQSGYTF	TGTGCCAGCAGCTTAAGTACCCCCGTAGGGCAAAGTGGCTACACCTTC
NA	TRBV5-4	TRBJ2-1	NA	CASSTGAEQFF	TGTGCCAGCAGCACGGGAGCTGAGCAGTTCTTC
NA	TRBV15	TRBJ2-1	NA	CATREAGTYNEQFF	TGTGCCACCAGGGAGGCGGGGACCTACAATGAGCAGTTCTTC
NA	TRBV6-2/TRBV6-3	TRBJ1-1	NA	CASSYTGGHTEAFF	TGTGCCAGCAGTTACACGGGGGGGCACACTGAAGCTTTCTTT
few	TRBV5-1	TRBJ2-3	NA	CASSLGYGSSGTQYF	TGCGCCAGCAGCTTGGGTTACGGATCCTCTGGTACGCAGTATTTT
few	TRBV6-6	TRBJ2-4	TRBD2	CASSQTSVVAKNIQYF	TGTGCCAGCAGTCAGACTAGCGTCGTAGCCAAAAACATTCAGTACTTC
many	TRBV7-6	TRBJ2-7	NA	CASSLDGTSYEQYF	TGTGCCAGCAGCTTAGACGGGACCTCCTACGAGCAGTACTTC
few	TRBV27	TRBJ1-1	NA	CASSLDSPGAEAFF	TGTGCCAGCAGTCTTGATTCCCCGGGAGCTGAAGCTTTCTTT
many	TRBV11-1	TRBJ1-1	NA	CASSLVSVNTEAFF	TGTGCCAGCAGCCTTGTGAGCGTGAACACTGAAGCTTTCTTT
NA	TRBV29-1	TRBJ1-5	TRBD1	CSVRTGQYQPQHF	TGCAGCGTTCGGACAGGGCAATATCAGCCCCAGCATTTT
once	TRBV19	TRBJ1-2	NA	CASSLQGMVDGYTF	TGTGCCAGTAGCCTCCAGGGTATGGTCGATGGCTACACCTTC